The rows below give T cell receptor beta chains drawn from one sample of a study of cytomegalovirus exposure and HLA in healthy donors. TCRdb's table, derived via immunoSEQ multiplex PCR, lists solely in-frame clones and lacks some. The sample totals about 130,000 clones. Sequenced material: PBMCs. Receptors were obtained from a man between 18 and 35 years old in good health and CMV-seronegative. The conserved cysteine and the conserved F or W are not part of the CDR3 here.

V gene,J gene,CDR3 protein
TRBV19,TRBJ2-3,ASPGLAGADTQY
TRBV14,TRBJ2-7,ASSLLAETEQY
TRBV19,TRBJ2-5,ASMGGDHQETQY
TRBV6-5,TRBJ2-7,ASSWAVPPYEQY
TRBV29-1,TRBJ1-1,SVGGQPIEAF
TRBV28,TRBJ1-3,ASSQGTGNTIY
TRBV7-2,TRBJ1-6,ASSLNSFYSPLH
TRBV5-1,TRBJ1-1,ASRIDPGVTEAF
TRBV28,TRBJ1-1,ASSPPGVTEAF
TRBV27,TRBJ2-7,ASSLQGAPRGEQY
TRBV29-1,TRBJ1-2,SVPLIPGQGNYGYT
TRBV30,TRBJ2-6,AWTAGANVLT
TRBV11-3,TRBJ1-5,ASSLDCRSNQPQH
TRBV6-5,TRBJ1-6,ASSAGPYSPLH
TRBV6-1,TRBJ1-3,ASSEAVRIFDGTAGNTIY
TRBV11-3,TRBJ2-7,ASSYGGSSYEQY
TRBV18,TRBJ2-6,ASSALAADSGANVLT
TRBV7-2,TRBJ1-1,ASSPPRQGTEAF
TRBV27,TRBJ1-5,ASSVAGSGQPQH
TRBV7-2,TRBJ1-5,ASSPGTVNPRPQH
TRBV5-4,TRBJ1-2,ASSVGTGYGYT
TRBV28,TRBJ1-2,ASSFGSGQGGGYT
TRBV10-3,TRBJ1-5,AISEIDSSQPQH
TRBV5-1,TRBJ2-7,ASKAASGGYEQY
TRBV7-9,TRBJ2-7,ASSSAGTGHTYEQY
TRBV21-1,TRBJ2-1,ASSKWSSVTSGNHQRVNEQF
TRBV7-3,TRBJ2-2,ASSYSFANTGELF
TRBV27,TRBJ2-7,ASSSAGQGPYEQY
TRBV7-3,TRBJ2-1,ASSRQGSDGQF
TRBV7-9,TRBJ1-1,ASSLDEFAKNTEAF
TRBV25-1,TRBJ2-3,ASSEIDSHTQY
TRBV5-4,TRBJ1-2,ASSAGTGVDYGYT
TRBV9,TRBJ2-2,ASSVASGELF
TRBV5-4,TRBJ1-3,ASSLVGKAGSGNTIY
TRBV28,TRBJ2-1,ASKGGTSGNEQF
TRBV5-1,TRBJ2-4,ASSRQGFDIQY
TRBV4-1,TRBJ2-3,ASRLGGGPADTQY
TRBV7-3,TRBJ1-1,ASSLTRGSNTEAF
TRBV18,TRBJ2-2,ASSLLSRTSGGTGELF
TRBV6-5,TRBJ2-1,ASSYFAGPVREQF
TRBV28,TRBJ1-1,ASNKGQVNTEAF
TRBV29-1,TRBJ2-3,SARLAGRTDTQY
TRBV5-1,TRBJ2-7,ASSPRGANSEQY
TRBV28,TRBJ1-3,ASSLIQGSLAGNTIY
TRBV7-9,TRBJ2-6,ASSLGDRSAGANVLT
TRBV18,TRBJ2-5,ASSGGDIAGVKETQY
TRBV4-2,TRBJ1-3,ASEGGALGNTIY